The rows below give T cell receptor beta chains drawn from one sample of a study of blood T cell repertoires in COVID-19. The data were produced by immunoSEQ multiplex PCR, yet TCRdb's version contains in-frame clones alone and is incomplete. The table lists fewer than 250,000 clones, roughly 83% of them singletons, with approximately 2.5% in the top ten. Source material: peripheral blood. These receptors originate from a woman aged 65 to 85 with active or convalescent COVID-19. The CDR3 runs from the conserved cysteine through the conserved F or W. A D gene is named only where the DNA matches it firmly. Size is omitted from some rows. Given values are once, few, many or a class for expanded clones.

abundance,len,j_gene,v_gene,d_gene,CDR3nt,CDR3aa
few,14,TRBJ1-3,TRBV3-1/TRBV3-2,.,TGTGCCAGCAGCCACAGGGCTGCTGGAAACACCATATATTTT,CASSHRAAGNTIYF
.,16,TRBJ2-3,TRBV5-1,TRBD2,TGCGCCAGCAGCTCCGACCCGGGACTAGCGCGAGATACGCAGTATTTT,CASSSDPGLARDTQYF
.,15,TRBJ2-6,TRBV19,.,TGTGCCAGTAGTACGACTAGGGATAGGGCCAACGTCCTGACTTTC,CASSTTRDRANVLTF
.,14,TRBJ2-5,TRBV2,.,TGTGCCAGCAGTAGGGACGGCCGGGGGGAGACCCAGTACTTC,CASSRDGRGETQYF
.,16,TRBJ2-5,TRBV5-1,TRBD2,TGCGCCAGCAGCTGGGAGGTCGGGGGGGGCAAGGAGACCCAGTACTTC,CASSWEVGGGKETQYF
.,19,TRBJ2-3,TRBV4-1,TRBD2,TGCGCCAGCAGCCAAGTTGGGTTTAAGCGGGGGGGCCTCCCGGATACGCAGTATTTT,CASSQVGFKRGGLPDTQYF
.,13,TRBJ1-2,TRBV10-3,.,TGTGCCATCAGTGACACAGGGAACTATGGCTACACCTTC,CAISDTGNYGYTF
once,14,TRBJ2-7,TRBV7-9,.,TGTGCCAGCAGCCCCCGGACACGAGCCTACGAGCAGTACTTC,CASSPRTRAYEQYF
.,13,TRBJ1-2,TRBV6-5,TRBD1,TGTGCCAGCATCCCCGGGACAGGCTATGGCTACACCTTC,CASIPGTGYGYTF
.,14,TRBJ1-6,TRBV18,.,TGTGCCAGCTCACCAGGCCAGGAGGGTTCACCCCTCCACTTT,CASSPGQEGSPLHF
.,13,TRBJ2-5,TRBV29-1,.,TGCAGCGTTGAAGGACATAGCGTGGGGACCCAGTACTTC,CSVEGHSVGTQYF
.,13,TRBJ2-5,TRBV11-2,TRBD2,TGTGCCAGCACCCTGGGGGGGCAAGAGACCCAGTACTTC,CASTLGGQETQYF
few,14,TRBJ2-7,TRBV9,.,TGTGCCAGCAGCGTAGTAGACTTCTCCTACGAGCAGTACTTC,CASSVVDFSYEQYF
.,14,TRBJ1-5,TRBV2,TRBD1,TGTGCCGCCTGCCGGGACAGGTCAGGTCAGCCCCAGCATTTT,CAACRDRSGQPQHF
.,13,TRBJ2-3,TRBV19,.,TGTGCCAGTAGGGCGGTAGCAGTAGATACGCAGTATTTT,CASRAVAVDTQYF
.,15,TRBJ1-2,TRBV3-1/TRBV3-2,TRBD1,TGTGCCAGCAGCCCACGAGGGGGACAGGGGGATGGCTACACCTTC,CASSPRGGQGDGYTF
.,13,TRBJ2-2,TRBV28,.,TGTGCCAGCAGTCCGCGGGACACCGGGGAGCTGTTTTTT,CASSPRDTGELFF